Below are 32 T cell receptor beta chains sequenced from a single sample in a study of T cell responses to AZD1222 COVID-19 vaccine. Sequenced by immunoSEQ multiplex PCR; TCRdb stores in-frame clones only, minus some. The sample lists 70,000 to 95,000 clones; about 88% were seen once. This material consisted of peripheral blood, taken 28 days after the second AZD1222 dose. The receptors were gathered from an adult who received the AZD1222 COVID-19 vaccine.

V is TRBV18 and J is TRBJ2-3; D is unclear. The CDR3 covers 14 residues. Trimming cost V 5 bases and J 0 bases, with 9 bases left between them. CDR1 is KGHSH, CDR2 LQKENI, per germline. The CDR3 here is CASSMIESTDTQYF. CDR3 coding DNA: TGTGCCAGCTCAATGATAGAGAGCACAGATACGCAGTATTTT.

V gene TRBV7-6 combines with J gene TRBJ1-1; 7 bases line up with TRBD1. Looked up from germline, CDR1 is SGHVS and CDR2 is FNYEAQ. This CDR3 is built from 15 residues. The trim removed 5 bases at V and 0 bases at J, leaving 6 bases unmatched. The CDR3 sequence is CASSPPGGMNTEAFF. The CDR3 nucleotides are TGTGCCAGCAGCCCTCCAGGGGGGATGAACACTGAAGCTTTCTTT. Combining the CDR3 with reference TRBV7-6 and TRBJ1-1 gives the whole variable domain GAGVSQSPRYKVTKRGQDVALRCDPISGHVSLYWYRQALGQGPEFLTYFNYEAQQDKSGLPNDRFSAERPEGSISTLTIQRTEQRDSAMYRCASSPPGGMNTEAFFGQGTRLTVV.

In nucleotides, the CDR3 is TGTGCCAGCAGCACCCCCGGGATTCGGAGCTCCTATAATTCACCCCTCCACTTT. Residues: CASSTPGIRSSYNSPLHF. This chain links TRBV7-8 with TRBJ1-6; no reliable D call. In germline, CDR1 is SGHVS, CDR2 FQNEAQ. The V end was cut by 5 bases, the J end by 0 bases, with 17 bases between. The length of the CDR3 is 18 residues.

J is TRBJ2-1 and V is TRBV27; 7 bases agree with TRBD2. Trimming cost V 4 bases and J 1 base; bases outside gene matches: 7. The CDR3 is 16 residues long. Looked up from germline, CDR1 is MNHEY and CDR2 is SMNVEV (reference sequence). The CDR3 sequence: CASSSPGEGSYNEQFF. In nucleotides, the CDR3 is TGTGCCAGCAGTTCCCCCGGGGAGGGGTCCTACAATGAGCAGTTCTTC.

The CDR3 region has the DNA TGTGCCAGCAGCTCCTCAGGACAGGGCCTATACAATGAGCAGTTCTTC. Translated: CASSSSGQGLYNEQFF. The rearrangement uses TRBV7-9 and TRBJ2-1, with TRBD1 identical over 8 bases. Germline loops: CDR1 SEHNR, CDR2 FQNEAQ (reference sequence). The CDR3 runs to 16 residues. V was pared by 4 bases and J by 4 bases, with 9 bases of the junction left unmatched.

The chain employs TRBV12-3 or TRBV12-4 and TRBJ1-4, with a tentative D call TRBD1 (5 bases). V was cut by 8 bases and J by 6 bases, with 10 bases left in between. The CDR3 has 12 amino acids. CDR3 region: CASGQGDEKLFF. The CDR3 DNA sequence: TGTGCCAGCGGGCAGGGAGATGAAAAACTGTTTTTT.

The rearrangement joins TRBV18 to TRBJ2-5; D possibly corresponds to TRBD1 (5 bases). Trimming removed 0 bases from V and 5 bases from J, with 16 bases in between. The CDR3 has 16 residues. Germline loops: CDR1 KGHSH, CDR2 LQKENI. CDR3 protein: CASSPPKKGLGETQYF. CDR3 bases: TGTGCCAGCTCACCACCTAAGAAGGGGCTGGGGGAGACCCAGTACTTC.

The J gene is TRBJ2-1, the V gene TRBV5-1; 8 bases agree with TRBD2. The CDR3 spans 15 residues. Germline V lookup: CDR1 SGHRS, CDR2 YFSETQ. V lost 2 bases to trimming and J lost 9 bases; unmatched junction nucleotides: 10. The CDR3 loop is CASSFSGAPFGEQFF. The CDR3 DNA follows: TGCGCCAGCAGCTTTAGCGGGGCCCCCTTCGGTGAGCAGTTCTTC.

The chain links TRBV18 to TRBJ2-7; D might be TRBD2 (6 bases). CDR1 is KGHSH and CDR2 is LQKENI in the germline V gene. V lost 0 bases to trimming and J lost 1 base, with 13 bases between them. This CDR3 spans 16 amino acids. The CDR3 loop reads CASSPPGGIGSYEQYF. The CDR3, as DNA: TGTGCCAGCTCACCACCGGGAGGTATTGGGTCCTACGAGCAGTACTTC.

This sequence joins TRBV7-8 and TRBJ1-3, with D uncertain. V was pared by 4 bases and J by 0 bases, with 7 bases between. CDR3 length: 14 residues. CDR1 SGHVS and CDR2 FQNEAQ come from the germline V gene. The CDR3 sequence is CASSSQSSGNTIYF. For the CDR3, the DNA is TGTGCCAGCAGCTCACAGAGCTCTGGAAACACCATATATTTT.

The chain uses TRBV10-2 and TRBJ2-7; D not certain. Trimming cost V 6 bases and J 0 bases, with 6 bases left between them. The CDR3 extends over 12 amino acids. Germline lookup yields CDR1 WSHSY and CDR2 SAAADI. The chain's CDR3 is CASRTLSYEQYF. CDR3 coding DNA: TGCGCCAGCAGGACTCTCTCCTACGAGCAGTACTTC.

V and J are TRBV6-5 and TRBJ2-7, with D possibly being TRBD2 (5 bases). The CDR3 extends over 14 amino acids. CDR1 MNHEY and CDR2 SVGAGI come from the germline V gene. V lost 3 bases to trimming and J lost 0 bases, with 9 bases between them. The CDR3 DNA reads TGTGCCAGCAGTTATCAGCGGTCCTCCTACGAGCAGTACTTC. It yields the protein CASSYQRSSYEQYF.

The CDR3 DNA follows: TGTGCCAGCAGCCAAGAACAGGGGCTAAATGGCTACACCTTC. Translation: CASSQEQGLNGYTF. The chain employs TRBV3-1 (or the pseudogene TRBV3-2) and TRBJ1-2; TRBD1 agrees at 7 bases. Germline V gene sequence: CDR1 LGHDT, CDR2 YNNKEL (reference sequence). Trimming cost V 0 bases and J 6 bases; bases outside gene matches: 4. The CDR3 covers 14 residues.

This sequence joins TRBV6-2 or TRBV6-3 and TRBJ2-6; 7 bases map to TRBD1. From germline, CDR1 is MNHEY and CDR2 SVGEGT. The CDR3 is made up of 20 amino acids. V lost 1 base and J lost 2; bases outside the gene matches: 14. The CDR3 DNA reads TGTGCCAGCAGTTACTTACTTCGGACAGGCAGATCCCCTGGGGCCAACGTCCTGACTTTC. Protein: CASSYLLRTGRSPGANVLTF.

The chain joins TRBV6-5 to TRBJ1-4, with 8 bases identical to TRBD1. V lost 7 bases and J lost 5; bases outside the gene matches: 9. Per the germline V gene, CDR1 is MNHEY and CDR2 is SVGAGI. This CDR3 comprises 15 residues. This CDR3 is CASTRQGRGNEKLFF. DNA for the CDR3: TGTGCCAGCACCCGACAGGGGAGGGGAAATGAAAAACTGTTTTTT.

This chain joins TRBV6-1 and TRBJ2-7; 8 bases are shared with TRBD1. This CDR3 has 13 amino acids. Germline assignment: CDR1 MNHNS and CDR2 SASEGT. Trimming took 3 bases from V and 7 from J; bases not matched to a gene: 5. CDR3 in amino acids: CASSDRNRGEQYF. CDR3 DNA: TGTGCCAGCAGTGATAGAAACAGGGGGGAGCAGTACTTC.

This rearrangement joins TRBV6-2 or TRBV6-3 to TRBJ2-1; D call uncertain. This CDR3 has 12 amino acids. V dropped 2 bases and J dropped 9 bases, with 8 bases sitting between them. Germline assignment: CDR1 MNHEY and CDR2 SVGEGT. The chain's CDR3 is CASSYPAGEQFF. The CDR3 nucleotides read TGTGCCAGCAGTTACCCGGCCGGTGAGCAGTTCTTC.

The V and J genes are TRBV7-3 and TRBJ2-2, with 16 positions matching TRBD2. Germline values: CDR1 SGHTA, CDR2 FQGTGA. With 5 bases clipped from V and 8 bases from J, the junction kept 8 bases outside the gene matches. The CDR3 extends over 17 amino acids. CDR3 loop: CASSLGLAGGPGGELFF. The CDR3 DNA reads as TGTGCCAGCAGCCTGGGACTAGCGGGAGGGCCCGGAGGGGAGCTGTTTTTT.

The chain links TRBV20-1 to TRBJ1-2, with TRBD1 as a possible D gene (5 bases). With 3 bases removed from V and 10 bases from J, the gap between germline ends came to 6 bases. The CDR3 sequence is 9 residues long. Germline V gene lookup returns CDR1 DFQATT and CDR2 SNEGSKA (reference sequence). The CDR3 loop is CSARGPYTF. CDR3 DNA sequence: TGCAGTGCTAGGGGACCCTACACCTTC.

The genes are TRBV4-2 and TRBJ2-5, with 7 nucleotides matching TRBD1. The V and J ends lost 1 base and 3 bases, in that order; junction bases with no gene match: 2. The CDR3 is made up of 14 amino acids. CDR1 is LGHNA and CDR2 is YNFKEQ in the germline V gene. The chain's CDR3 is CASSQGGTEETQYF. CDR3 sequence (DNA): TGTGCCAGCAGCCAAGGGGGGACAGAAGAGACCCAGTACTTC.

The chain couples TRBV11-2 to TRBJ2-3, with 14 nucleotides matching TRBD2. The length of the CDR3 is 17 residues. V shed 3 bases and J 2 bases; nucleotides not matched to a gene: 4. Germline V gene sequence: CDR1 SGHAT, CDR2 FQNNGV. The CDR3 coding sequence is TGTGCCAGCAGCTTCGGACTAGCGGGAGGATTCACAGATACGCAGTATTTT. Its protein product is CASSFGLAGGFTDTQYF. Filled out from reference TRBV11-2 and TRBJ2-3, the complete variable domain reads EAGVAQSPRYKIIEKRQSVAFWCNPISGHATLYWYQQILGQGPKLLIQFQNNGVVDDSQLPKDRFSAERLKGVDSTLKIQPAKLEDSAVYLCASSFGLAGGFTDTQYFGPGTRLTVL.

This clone appeared a single time. The gene calls are TRBV7-8 and TRBJ2-1, with D possibly matching TRBD2 (5 bases). The length of the CDR3 is 16 residues. V was pared by 5 bases and J by 1 base, with 15 bases between. Per the germline V gene, CDR1 is SGHVS and CDR2 is FQNEAQ. The CDR3 DNA reads as TGTGCCAGCAGCCTCGACTACCGAGTGTCCTACAATGAGCAGTTCTTC. Its translation: CASSLDYRVSYNEQFF.

This clone has a single count. The chain links TRBV6-5 to TRBJ2-2, with 9 positions matching TRBD2. After removal of 7 bases from V and 7 bases from J, the junction contained 10 bases not matched to a gene. The V gene's germline CDR1 is MNHEY and CDR2 SVGAGI. The CDR3 runs 15 residues. The CDR3 is CASTRREGRNGELFF. DNA of the CDR3: TGTGCCAGCACCCGGCGGGAGGGCCGTAACGGGGAGCTGTTTTTT.

The chain employs TRBV6-4 and TRBJ1-2; D remains unclear. V was shortened by 3 bases and J by 7 bases, with 21 bases between the two germline ends. CDR1 and CDR2 (germline): MRHNA, SNTAGT. This CDR3 spans 16 amino acids. In DNA, the CDR3 is TGTGCCAGCAGTGAACGGCCTGCGGCAGGATTTTTTGGCTACACCTTC. It specifies CASSERPAAGFFGYTF.

The chain uses TRBV19 and TRBJ1-2; weak D call: TRBD1 (5 bases). This CDR3 spans 15 amino acids. The ends were cut back, 5 bases at V and 5 bases at J, with 18 bases in the middle. Per germline, CDR1 LNHDA and CDR2 SQIVND (reference sequence). CDR3 nucleotides: TGTGCCAGTAGTGTAACAGGTATTGGGGCATATGGCTACACCTTC. Translated: CASSVTGIGAYGYTF.

This sequence joins TRBV2 and TRBJ2-3, with 11 nucleotides matching TRBD2. The CDR3 has 19 amino acids. CDR1 and CDR2 (germline): SNHLY, FYNNEI. With V trimmed by 3 bases and J by 4 bases, 15 bases remained unmatched. The CDR3 loop is CASSEPLAGGPGVSDTQYF. For the CDR3, the DNA is TGTGCCAGCAGTGAGCCATTAGCGGGAGGGCCAGGGGTTTCAGATACGCAGTATTTT.

The chain recombines TRBV7-8 with TRBJ2-7, with 10 bases aligning to TRBD2. Trimming cost V 2 bases and J 4 bases; bases outside gene matches: 5. The germline V gene encodes CDR1 SGHVS and CDR2 FQNEAQ. CDR3 size: 15 residues. CDR3: CASSLKRLAGYEQYF. CDR3 bases: TGTGCCAGCAGCTTAAAAAGACTAGCGGGTTACGAGCAGTACTTC.

This chain joins TRBV28 and TRBJ1-4, with a weak D call TRBD1 (6 bases). The V gene lost 1 base and the J gene lost 8 bases, with 20 bases spanning the gap. The V gene's germline CDR1 is MDHEN and CDR2 SYDVKM. The CDR3 consists of 17 residues. The CDR3 sequence is CASSLSVRTAGSEKLFF. The CDR3 region has the DNA TGTGCCAGCAGTTTATCCGTCCGGACAGCGGGTAGCGAAAAACTGTTTTTT.

The V and J genes are TRBV19 and TRBJ1-2; D unresolved. Germline V gene sequence: CDR1 LNHDA, CDR2 SQIVND (reference sequence). The V and J ends lost 4 bases and 0 bases respectively, with 9 bases between them. The length of the CDR3 is 14 residues. The CDR3 DNA reads TGTGCCAGTAGTAGAGCCAGTTCTAACTATGGCTACACCTTC. Translation gives CASSRASSNYGYTF.

The chain employs TRBV29-1 and TRBJ2-7; D call uncertain. The CDR3 length is 14 residues. Germline loops: CDR1 SQVTM, CDR2 ANQGSEA. Trimming stripped 3 bases from V and 3 bases from J, with 15 bases between. DNA for the CDR3: TGCAGCGTTGAGTCGGAGTCGACACACTACGAGCAGTACTTC. Its translation: CSVESESTHYEQYF.

This clone came up a few times. The CDR3 is CASRNRGNNEKLFF. CDR3 sequence (DNA): TGTGCCAGTAGAAACCGGGGGAATAATGAAAAACTGTTTTTT. The chain combines TRBV19 with TRBJ1-4; TRBD1 might be the D (5 bases). Between the trimmed V and J ends, which lost 6 bases and 4 bases, there was a span of 12 bases. Germline lookup yields CDR1 LNHDA and CDR2 SQIVND (reference sequence). This CDR3 has 14 amino acids.

V usage is TRBV7-9 and J usage is TRBJ2-3; D unclear. Germline V gene data show CDR1 as SEHNR and CDR2 as FQNEAQ (reference sequence). The CDR3 sequence is 15 residues long. Trimming took off 1 base at V and 3 bases at J, with 11 bases between the two ends. The CDR3 loop is CASSLGGYTTDTQYF. The DNA for the CDR3 is TGTGCCAGCAGCTTAGGTGGCTATACAACAGATACGCAGTATTTT.